The clone carrying this TCR beta chain was seen once. Its cognate antigen is unknown. The sample is drawn from a study of T cell responses to AZD1222 COVID-19 vaccine. Study-level background: Second-dose groups at about 4 or about 12 weeks were pooled. Study outcomes and limitations: Mostly white British, mostly female donors; authors suggested clonal diversity may be underestimated.

Looked up from germline, CDR1 is SEHNR and CDR2 is FQNEAQ (reference sequence). This CDR3 has 15 amino acids. The V end was cut by 5 bases, the J end by 0 bases, with 13 bases between. Method: immunoSEQ multiplex PCR; TCRdb's copy keeps in-frame clones and lacks some. The sample includes about 130,000 clones, about 90% of them seen just once. The sequenced sample was peripheral blood, obtained on day 0 of AZD1222 vaccination. This receptor was obtained from an adult in good health. The gene calls are TRBV7-9 and TRBJ1-2, with D uncertain. The CDR3 DNA follows: TGTGCCAGCAGCCCCACCGACAAAGCTAACTATGGCTACACCTTC. This sequence encodes CASSPTDKANYGYTF.